These 32 T cell receptor beta chains were sequenced from one sample in a study of shared clonotypes between healthy human individuals. The data were produced by immunoSEQ multiplex PCR, yet TCRdb's version contains in-frame clones alone and is incomplete. The sample contains 2 million to 2.5 million clones, about nine tenths of which appear only once. Material for sequencing was naive CD4+ T cells from PBMCs. Described subset: CD45RA+ positively selected. The receptors were gathered from a man younger than 30 in good health. Some clones in this sample may be carry-over from other donors' samples.

This clone has a single count. V gene TRBV18 combines with J gene TRBJ2-3, with 11 bases matching TRBD2. Trimming cost V 6 bases and J 4 bases; bases outside gene matches: 9. Germline V lookup: CDR1 KGHSH, CDR2 LQKENI. CDR3 length: 16 residues. DNA of the CDR3: TGTGCCAGCTCCTACTCAATAGCGGGAGGGCCAGATACGCAGTATTTT. It translates to CASSYSIAGGPDTQYF.

The chain couples TRBV4-1 to TRBJ1-4; D unclear. V shed 1 base and J shed 4 bases, with 10 bases lying between them. The CDR3 is 15 amino acids. Germline V CDR1 and CDR2: MGHRA, YSYEKL. The CDR3 protein is CASSQGRSSNEKLFF. CDR3 DNA sequence: TGCGCCAGCAGCCAAGGGAGGTCCAGTAATGAAAAACTGTTTTTT.

Notes on this clone: Other DNA sequences from this sample encode an identical CDR3 as well. The V and J genes are TRBV7-2 and TRBJ1-2; TRBD1 agrees at 7 bases. Germline V gives CDR1 SGHTA, CDR2 FQGNSA. V lost 5 bases and J lost 2; bases outside the gene matches: 5. This CDR3 is 14 amino acids long. The CDR3, as DNA: TGTGCCAGCAGCCCCGGACAGGAGAACTATGGCTACACCTTC. It is translated as CASSPGQENYGYTF.

A note on this clone: The sample holds other DNA sequences that translate to the same CDR3. The chain has TRBV15 and TRBJ2-7; D not certain. Trimming removed 0 bases at V and 1 base at J, with 7 bases between. The germline gives CDR1 LNHNV, CDR2 YYDKDF (reference sequence). This CDR3 has 14 residues. The CDR3 reads CATSRDRQSYEQYF. In DNA, the CDR3 is TGTGCCACCAGCAGAGATCGGCAGTCCTACGAGCAGTACTTC.

J is TRBJ2-3 and V is TRBV7-2; possibly TRBD1 or TRBD2 for D (5 bases each). This CDR3 contains 15 residues. V was clipped by 1 base and J by 1 base, with 9 bases between them. From germline, CDR1 is SGHTA and CDR2 FQGNSA. The CDR3 sequence is CASSLERDGTDTQYF. In DNA form, the CDR3 reads TGTGCCAGCAGCTTAGAACGGGACGGCACAGATACGCAGTATTTT.

Regarding this clone: The CDR3 does not close with the conserved phenylalanine or tryptophan, likely indicating a read error. The limits of the CDR3 on the DNA are not certain, so only TCRdb's listed CDR3 is given. The V and J genes are TRBV9 and TRBJ1-4. Ends included, the CDR3 has 10 residues. Looked up from germline, CDR1 is SGDLS and CDR2 is YYNGEE. The CDR3 region is CASSVPGRKS.

The V gene is TRBV10-3, the J gene TRBJ2-1; maybe TRBD2 (6 bases). CDR3 length: 14 amino acids. Trimming shortened V by 7 bases and J by 4 bases, and 14 bases separated the two germline ends. Looked up from germline, CDR1 is ENHRY and CDR2 is SYGVKD. The CDR3 reads CAIKVAELYNEQFF. CDR3 sequence (DNA): TGTGCCATCAAGGTAGCGGAGCTTTACAATGAGCAGTTCTTC.

The V call is TRBV19, the J call TRBJ2-7; no reliable D call. Germline V gene lookup returns CDR1 LNHDA and CDR2 SQIVND (reference sequence). Deletions cut 1 base from V and 1 base from J, with 11 bases between. The CDR3 sequence is 15 residues long. The DNA of the CDR3 is TGTGCCAGTAGTATAGCAGCGTGGCGTTCCTACGAGCAGTACTTC. Its protein is CASSIAAWRSYEQYF.

The rearrangement uses TRBV5-1 and TRBJ1-3; no firm D call. V was shortened by 4 bases and J by 0 bases, with 11 bases between the two germline ends. The length of the CDR3 is 15 residues. Germline V CDR1 and CDR2: SGHRS, YFSETQ. CDR3 sequence reads: CASSASFGSGNTIYF. The CDR3 bases are TGCGCCAGCAGCGCTTCTTTTGGCTCTGGAAACACCATATATTTT.

The rearrangement joins TRBV15 to TRBJ2-7; possibly TRBD2 for D (7 bases). Germline V CDR1 and CDR2: LNHNV, YYDKDF (reference sequence). Trimming shortened V by 1 base and J by 2 bases, and 15 bases separated the two germline ends. The CDR3 has 16 amino acids. CDR3 residues: CATSRGPTGGPYEQYF. In DNA form, the CDR3 reads TGTGCCACCAGCAGAGGCCCCACCGGGGGGCCCTACGAGCAGTACTTC.

This chain links TRBV5-4 with TRBJ2-5; 7 bases agree with TRBD1. J lost 5 bases, V lost 3 bases, and 7 bases had no gene match. The CDR3 runs to 14 residues. Germline CDR1 SGHNT, CDR2 YYREEE (reference sequence). The CDR3: CASSSRGLGETQYF. The CDR3 bases are TGTGCCAGCAGCTCGAGGGGGCTGGGGGAGACCCAGTACTTC.

The rearrangement links TRBV2 to TRBJ2-1; D remains ambiguous. V was shortened by 5 bases and J by 0 bases, with 8 bases between the two germline ends. Germline V gene sequence: CDR1 SNHLY, CDR2 FYNNEI. This CDR3 has 14 amino acids. CDR3 in DNA: TGTGCCAGCAGTCTAGACACCTCCTACAATGAGCAGTTCTTC. The encoded protein is CASSLDTSYNEQFF.

CDR3 coding DNA: TGCGCCAGCAGCTTGGACTACTATCAGCCCCAGCATTTT. Translated: CASSLDYYQPQHF. The chain carries TRBV5-1 and TRBJ1-5, with unresolved D. The V end was cut by 0 bases, the J end by 5 bases, with 6 bases between. The CDR3 length is 13 residues. Per germline, CDR1 SGHRS and CDR2 YFSETQ.

Notes on this clone: The sample carries other DNA sequences with the same CDR3. This chain uses TRBV19 with TRBJ1-5, with D uncertain. V was cut by 1 base and J by 4 bases, with 5 bases left in between. CDR1 is LNHDA and CDR2 is SQIVND in the germline V gene (reference sequence). There are 13 residues in the CDR3. The CDR3 region is CASSIGGNQPQHF. CDR3 in DNA: TGTGCCAGTAGTATAGGGGGTAATCAGCCCCAGCATTTT.

This rearrangement joins TRBV27 to TRBJ2-5; tentatively, D is TRBD2 (6 bases). The V gene lost 4 bases and the J gene lost 2 bases, with 11 bases spanning the gap. The CDR3 runs 14 residues. Germline CDR1 and CDR2: MNHEY and SMNVEV (reference sequence). The CDR3 DNA sequence: TGTGCCAGCAGTTCCTTTAGCGGACAAGAGACCCAGTACTTC. Amino acids: CASSSFSGQETQYF.

J is TRBJ1-5 and V is TRBV6-1; D is uncertain. CDR3 length: 14 residues. CDR1 MNHNS and CDR2 SASEGT come from the germline V gene. The V gene lost 3 bases and the J gene lost 6 bases, with 12 bases spanning the gap. The CDR3 nucleotides read TGTGCCAGCAGTGAGGAGAGGGTTTTTCAGCCCCAGCATTTT. Protein sequence: CASSEERVFQPQHF.

The rearrangement links TRBV7-2 to TRBJ2-1; TRBD1 agrees at 9 bases. Germline V gives CDR1 SGHTA, CDR2 FQGNSA. V lost 6 bases to trimming and J lost 3 bases; unmatched junction nucleotides: 6. This CDR3 has 15 residues. The CDR3: CASRPGQGIYNEQFF. CDR3 nucleotide sequence: TGTGCCAGCAGGCCAGGACAGGGGATCTACAATGAGCAGTTCTTC.

The genes are TRBV6-5 and TRBJ2-7; D is uncertain. Germline lookup yields CDR1 MNHEY and CDR2 SVGAGI. The CDR3 spans 13 residues. V lost 6 bases and J lost 7, with 16 bases in between. Here the CDR3 reads CASSPGAPDEQYF. CDR3 coding DNA: TGTGCCAGCAGCCCCGGCGCCCCGGATGAGCAGTACTTC.

The V call is TRBV11-1, the J call TRBJ1-5, with 7 bases that match TRBD1. V dropped 1 base and J dropped 6; count of bases not matched to a gene: 6. The germline gives CDR1 SGHAT, CDR2 FQDESV (reference sequence). This CDR3 spans 15 amino acids. The DNA of the CDR3 is TGTGCCAGCAGCTTAGTCAGGGGGAAGGGTCAGCCCCAGCATTTT. Translated, it gives CASSLVRGKGQPQHF.

The V gene is TRBV19, the J gene TRBJ1-5; D unclear. The CDR3 sequence is 13 residues long. From germline, CDR1 is LNHDA and CDR2 SQIVND (reference sequence). V lost 6 bases and J lost 0, with 6 bases in between. CDR3 sequence: CASRRDSNQPQHF. CDR3 DNA: TGTGCCAGTAGACGGGATAGCAATCAGCCCCAGCATTTT. Filled out from reference TRBV19 and TRBJ1-5, the complete variable domain reads DGGITQSPKYLFRKEGQNVTLSCEQNLNHDAMYWYRQDPGQGLRLIYYSQIVNDFQKGDIAEGYSVSREKKESFPLTVTSAQKNPTAFYLCASRRDSNQPQHFGDGTRLSIL.

V usage is TRBV5-1 and J usage is TRBJ1-4; 7 nucleotides line up with TRBD1. The germline V gene encodes CDR1 SGHRS and CDR2 YFSETQ. There are 15 residues in the CDR3. Losses at the gene ends were 0 bases for V and 8 bases for J; bases not matched to a gene: 7. CDR3 sequence (DNA): TGCGCCAGCAGCTTGGTGGGGGACAGAGGGGAAAAACTGTTTTTT. This gives the protein CASSLVGDRGEKLFF.

The chain recombines TRBV6-5 with TRBJ1-4; D is possibly TRBD1 (5 bases). The germline V gene encodes CDR1 MNHEY and CDR2 SVGAGI. V was trimmed by 6 bases and J by 5 bases, leaving 13 bases between them. This CDR3 is built from 14 residues. DNA for the CDR3: TGTGCCAGCAGCCCGCGGGGGGGGAATGAAAAACTGTTTTTT. It specifies CASSPRGGNEKLFF.

The rearrangement joins TRBV28 to TRBJ1-2; D is perhaps TRBD1 (5 bases). Germline V lookup: CDR1 MDHEN, CDR2 SYDVKM. The length of the CDR3 is 14 residues. The V end lost 6 bases, the J end lost 4 bases, and 15 bases lay between the germline ends. The CDR3 here is CASSPAGAAYGYTF. In DNA, the CDR3 is TGTGCCAGCAGCCCCGCCGGGGCGGCCTATGGCTACACCTTC.

This chain connects TRBV7-9 to TRBJ2-1, with 9 bases that match TRBD1. Germline assignment: CDR1 SEHNR and CDR2 FQNEAQ (reference sequence). Trimming cost V 1 base and J 4 bases; bases outside gene matches: 2. The CDR3 spans 15 residues. CDR3 sequence: CASSLGDRDYNEQFF. The CDR3 DNA follows: TGTGCCAGCAGCTTAGGGGACAGGGATTACAATGAGCAGTTCTTC.

V gene TRBV13 combines with J gene TRBJ1-4, with D perhaps TRBD1 (5 bases). This CDR3 region has 15 residues. The germline V gene encodes CDR1 PRHDT and CDR2 FYEKMQ (reference sequence). The V end was cut by 1 base, the J end by 6 bases, with 12 bases between. Here the CDR3 reads CASSLARGSDEKLFF. CDR3 DNA: TGTGCCAGCAGCTTAGCGCGGGGCAGCGATGAAAAACTGTTTTTT.

As for this clone: Other DNA sequences in this sample translate to the same CDR3. The rearrangement joins TRBV5-1 to TRBJ1-2; D unclear. The length of the CDR3 is 13 residues. The V gene lost 4 bases and the J gene lost 3 bases, with 10 bases spanning the gap. From germline, CDR1 is SGHRS and CDR2 YFSETQ. The CDR3 here is CASSLPGDYGYTF. The CDR3 DNA reads as TGCGCCAGCAGCCTACCGGGCGACTATGGCTACACCTTC.

This clone showed up just once. The V call is TRBV11-2, the J call TRBJ2-7; the match to TRBD2 covers 8 bases. The V and J ends lost 5 bases and 3 bases, in that order; junction bases with no gene match: 9. CDR1 is SGHAT, CDR2 FQNNGV, per germline. The CDR3 has 15 amino acids. This CDR3 is CASSPGGTRYYEQYF. The CDR3, as DNA: TGTGCCAGCAGCCCCGGGGGGACTAGATACTACGAGCAGTACTTC.

This rearrangement joins TRBV27 to TRBJ2-7; D is perhaps TRBD2 (6 bases). The germline V and J ends were trimmed by 4 bases and 0 bases, with 13 bases remaining between them. The CDR3 totals 15 residues. Looked up from germline, CDR1 is MNHEY and CDR2 is SMNVEV (reference sequence). The CDR3: CASSYRRDFSYEQYF. CDR3 DNA sequence: TGTGCCAGCAGTTATCGCCGGGACTTCTCCTACGAGCAGTACTTC.

The chain carries TRBV5-1 and TRBJ2-7, with D perhaps being TRBD1 or TRBD2 (6 bases each). V lost 1 base to trimming and J lost 5 bases, with 13 bases between them. Germline values: CDR1 SGHRS, CDR2 YFSETQ. The CDR3 length is 14 residues. The CDR3 bases are TGCGCCAGCAGCTTGACGGGGGCCGAGAACGAGCAGTACTTC. Its protein product is CASSLTGAENEQYF.

About this clone itself: Other nucleotide sequences from this sample produce the same CDR3. J is TRBJ2-1 and V is TRBV19; TRBD2 agrees at 11 bases. Per the germline V gene, CDR1 is LNHDA and CDR2 is SQIVND (reference sequence). Unmatched junction bases numbered 1, after V lost 3 bases and J lost 0 bases. The CDR3 runs 16 residues. CDR3: CASSITSGSSYNEQFF. In nucleotides, the CDR3 is TGTGCCAGTAGTATCACTAGCGGGAGCTCCTACAATGAGCAGTTCTTC.

The rearrangement links TRBV6-5 to TRBJ2-1; TRBD2 agrees at 11 bases. J gave up 4 bases and V 5 bases, and 4 bases lay outside the gene matches. The CDR3 contains 15 residues. CDR1 and CDR2 from the germline V gene are MNHEY and SVGAGI. The CDR3 protein is CASSRRTSGYNEQFF. CDR3 DNA sequence: TGTGCCAGCAGTCGAAGGACTAGCGGGTACAATGAGCAGTTCTTC.

About this clone itself: Other nucleotide sequences from this sample produce the same CDR3. The chain has TRBV5-1 and TRBJ2-7; D is perhaps TRBD1 (6 bases). Germline assignment: CDR1 SGHRS and CDR2 YFSETQ. The CDR3 runs 12 residues. V was clipped by 4 bases and J by 2 bases, with 7 bases between them. CDR3 nucleotides: TGCGCCAGCAGCCGGGACACCTACGAGCAGTACTTC. Translating it yields CASSRDTYEQYF.